The clone carrying this TCR beta chain is labeled as hyperexpanded. Its matching antigen is unknown. The CDR3 consists of 14 residues. Trimming shortened V by 6 bases and J by 4 bases, and 13 bases separated the two germline ends. CDR1 is LNHDA, CDR2 SQIVND, per germline (reference sequence). The method was immunoSEQ multiplex PCR; TCRdb's version includes in-frame clones alone and lacks a portion of them. The table shows 2,500 or so clones, with more than 20% occurring only once. The source of the sample is a study of T cells in localized non-small cell lung cancer. Points from the study as a whole: Higher adjacent-lung clonality was associated with shorter survival. Uninvolved adjacent lung showed higher T cell clonality than tumor. Analysis by sequencing included only one tumor region, so heterogeneity remains possible.

The chain links TRBV19 to TRBJ2-1; the D gene is possibly TRBD2 (7 bases). Sequences were derived from lung tumor tissue, sampled before any cancer treatment. The TCR was taken from a female donor of 60 years or more with stage I lung adenocarcinoma. The CDR3 loop reads CASSLRGGYNEQFF. The CDR3 nucleotides are TGTGCCAGTAGCCTCAGGGGAGGGTACAATGAGCAGTTCTTC.